Listed here are 27 T cell receptor beta chains from one sample, sequenced in a study of beta chain features in type 1 diabetes. TCRB transcripts that were expressed got sequenced, as all of the isolated RNA had been reverse transcribed. The table came from immunoSEQ multiplex PCR; TCRdb's copy has only in-frame clones and leaves some out. Of hundreds of thousands of clones in the sample, around a sixth were seen once. The sequencing input was naive CD4+ T cells from blood. The receptors derive from a young man in good health.

A few counts support this clone. The rearrangement joins TRBV7-9 to TRBJ1-2; tentative D call: TRBD1 (5 bases). With 4 bases removed from V and 4 bases from J, the gap between germline ends came to 19 bases. CDR3 size: 16 residues. Germline CDR1 and CDR2: SEHNR and FQNEAQ (reference sequence). The CDR3 region has the DNA TGTGCCAGCAGCTCCACCTCAACAGGTCAGGGCTATGGCTACACCTTC. Residues: CASSSTSTGQGYGYTF.

The V call is TRBV6-1, the J call TRBJ2-3, with D possibly matching TRBD2 (6 bases). Trimming took 2 bases from V and 1 from J, leaving 13 bases between them. The germline gives CDR1 MNHNS, CDR2 SASEGT. This CDR3 is built from 16 residues. CDR3 sequence (DNA): TGTGCCAGCAGTGAATGGAGGAGGAGGGGCACAGATACGCAGTATTTT. Translating gives CASSEWRRRGTDTQYF.

The chain is built from TRBV5-6 and TRBJ2-5; 8 bases fit TRBD2. Per the germline V gene, CDR1 is SGHDT and CDR2 is YYEEEE. V gave up 1 base and J gave up 9 bases; unmatched junction bases: 11. The CDR3 has 15 residues. In nucleotides, the CDR3 is TGTGCCAGCAGCTTGTCGCGGGGGGCCCGGACGTCCCAGTACTTC. It codes for CASSLSRGARTSQYF.

The chain carries TRBV7-2 and TRBJ2-5, with a possible D match to TRBD2 (6 bases). The CDR3 extends over 13 amino acids. V lost 5 bases and J lost 5, with 12 bases in between. Per the germline V gene, CDR1 is SGHTA and CDR2 is FQGNSA. The CDR3 region has the DNA TGTGCCAGCAGCGGCCAGCGGGCGGAGACCCAGTACTTC. Its translation is CASSGQRAETQYF. Filled out from reference TRBV7-2 and TRBJ2-5, the complete variable domain reads GAGVSQSPSNKVTEKGKDVELRCDPISGHTALYWYRQSLGQGLEFLIYFQGNSAPDKSGLPSDRFSAERTGGSVSTLTIQRTQQEDSAVYLCASSGQRAETQYFGPGTRLLVL.

This clone was seen only a few times. V gene TRBV29-1 combines with J gene TRBJ2-2; 7 bases are shared with TRBD2. Germline V gene lookup returns CDR1 SQVTM and CDR2 ANQGSEA. The junction had 8 bases not matched to a gene; V was cut back by 6 bases and J by 7 bases. The CDR3 runs 13 residues. The CDR3 region has the DNA TGCAGCGTGAGACTAGCAAGTGGCGGGGAGCTGTTTTTT. The encoded protein is CSVRLASGGELFF.

This clone was found a few times. The chain employs TRBV2 and TRBJ1-5, with D possibly being TRBD1 (6 bases). Trimming removed 4 bases at V and 5 bases at J, with 12 bases between. Germline CDR1 SNHLY, CDR2 FYNNEI. This CDR3 region has 14 residues. The CDR3 sequence is CASSGTNRDQPQHF. The CDR3 nucleotides are TGTGCCAGCAGTGGCACAAACAGGGATCAGCCCCAGCATTTT.

The V and J genes are TRBV7-3 and TRBJ2-3; 10 nucleotides align to TRBD1. The CDR3 length is 18 residues. Trimming at V came to 5 bases and at J to 0 bases, leaving 11 bases not matched to a gene. Germline V gene lookup returns CDR1 SGHTA and CDR2 FQGTGA. The CDR3: CASSPTGQGPSSTDTQYF. CDR3 nucleotides: TGTGCCAGCAGCCCAACGGGACAGGGGCCGTCGAGCACAGATACGCAGTATTTT.

The chain links TRBV27 to TRBJ1-2, with TRBD1 as a possible D gene (5 bases). This CDR3 region has 14 residues. V lost 10 bases, J lost 8 bases, and 23 bases lay in between. In germline, CDR1 is MNHEY, CDR2 SMNVEV (reference sequence). The CDR3 protein is CATRVSGSVKGYTF. The DNA for the CDR3 is TGTGCCACCAGAGTATCAGGGTCGGTTAAAGGCTACACCTTC.

This clone came up a few times. V is TRBV2 and J is TRBJ1-6; 8 bases align to TRBD1. Trimming cost V 6 bases and J 0 bases; bases outside gene matches: 4. Looked up from germline, CDR1 is SNHLY and CDR2 is FYNNEI. This CDR3 spans 16 amino acids. CDR3 sequence (DNA): TGTGCCAGCAGCCTACAGGGGGACTCCTATAATTCACCCCTCCACTTT. Its protein product is CASSLQGDSYNSPLHF.

The chain carries TRBV30 and TRBJ2-3; D may correspond to TRBD1 or TRBD2 (5 bases each). The CDR3 is made up of 14 amino acids. V lost 1 base, J lost 4 bases, and 12 bases lay in between. The germline gives CDR1 GTSNPN, CDR2 SVGIG (reference sequence). In nucleotides, the CDR3 is TGTGCCTGGAGTGGGGGTGGGACGGCAGATACGCAGTATTTT. This codes for CAWSGGGTADTQYF.

As for this clone: At one boundary the junction diverges from the germline segment, which might be a read error. Other DNA sequences in the same sample also yield this CDR3. This chain links TRBV9 with TRBJ1-2; D unclear. The germline V gene encodes CDR1 SGDLS and CDR2 YYNGEE. The CDR3 contains 14 residues. CDR3 nucleotide sequence: TGTGCCAGCAGCGTCGGCGGATTTTCCTATGGCTACACTTTC. This gives the protein CASSVGGFSYGYTF.

This clone has a handful of counts. This chain links TRBV6-5 with TRBJ1-1; 7 positions agree with TRBD1. The CDR3 extends over 15 amino acids. The germline gives CDR1 MNHEY, CDR2 SVGAGI. After removal of 2 bases from V and 5 bases from J, the junction contained 8 bases not matched to a gene. The CDR3 coding sequence is TGTGCCAGCAGTTACCCAAGGGGGCTACGGACTGAAGCTTTCTTT. Protein sequence: CASSYPRGLRTEAFF.

This chain joins TRBV4-1 and TRBJ2-7; possible D gene TRBD1, 6 bases. The germline V gene encodes CDR1 MGHRA and CDR2 YSYEKL. Trimming took off 3 bases at V and 0 bases at J, with 24 bases between the two ends. The CDR3 is 19 amino acids. In DNA form, the CDR3 reads TGCGCCAGCAGCCACGCTCCGGGACAAAAAATCCAAAGCTCCTACGAGCAGTACTTC. Protein: CASSHAPGQKIQSSYEQYF.

This sequence joins TRBV25-1 and TRBJ2-3, with TRBD1 identical over 10 bases. Trimming at V came to 5 bases and at J to 1 base, leaving 3 bases not matched to a gene. The CDR3 runs 15 residues. Germline values: CDR1 MGHDK, CDR2 SYGVNS. DNA of the CDR3: TGTGCCAGCAGTTTCGGGACAGGGGGCACAGATACGCAGTATTTT. Residues: CASSFGTGGTDTQYF.

This clone occurred a few times. J is TRBJ2-7 and V is TRBV9; 7 nucleotides match TRBD2. CDR1 SGDLS and CDR2 YYNGEE come from the germline V gene. The CDR3 runs to 14 residues. The J segment lost 3 bases and the V segment lost 0 bases, leaving 3 bases of the junction unmatched. The CDR3 nucleotides read TGTGCCAGCAGCGTAGGGACTAGTAACTACGAGCAGTACTTC. Protein product: CASSVGTSNYEQYF.

This clone was recorded a few times. The chain links TRBV16 to TRBJ1-6, with D tentatively TRBD1 (5 bases). The CDR3 is 15 residues long. Germline V CDR1 and CDR2: KGHSY, FQNENV. Trimming removed 3 bases at V and 8 bases at J, with 14 bases between. CDR3 coding DNA: TGTGCCAGCAGCCAGCGCCGGGTGGGGGATTCACCCCTCCACTTT. This gives the protein CASSQRRVGDSPLHF. Using reference TRBV16 and TRBJ1-6 for the parts outside the CDR3, the full variable domain is GEEVAQTPKHLVRGEGQKAKLYCAPIKGHSYVFWYQQVLKNEFKFLISFQNENVFDETGMPKERFSAKCLPNSPCSLEIQATKLEDSAVYFCASSQRRVGDSPLHFGNGTRLTVT.

The chain carries TRBV6-6 and TRBJ1-1, with D unresolved. The CDR3 sequence is 12 residues long. Germline values: CDR1 MNHNY, CDR2 SVGAGI (reference sequence). V was clipped by 0 bases and J by 8 bases, with 7 bases between them. The CDR3 loop is CASSYSVQEAFF. The CDR3 DNA reads as TGTGCCAGCAGTTACTCGGTACAAGAAGCTTTCTTT.

In this sample, this clone turned up a few times. V usage is TRBV4-2 and J usage is TRBJ2-5; 10 bases map to TRBD2. The germline V gene has CDR1 LGHNA and CDR2 YNFKEQ. This CDR3 has 15 residues. The ends lost 5 bases at V and 1 base at J; junction bases unmatched: 4. The CDR3 DNA sequence: TGTGCCAGCAGCGCGACTAGCGGGTCCCAAGAGACCCAGTACTTC. Its protein product is CASSATSGSQETQYF.

This clone was counted a few times. The chain recombines TRBV7-9 with TRBJ2-4, with D hard to call. Between the trimmed V and J ends, which lost 5 bases and 1 base, there was a span of 9 bases. Per the germline V gene, CDR1 is SEHNR and CDR2 is FQNEAQ (reference sequence). This CDR3 contains 14 residues. The CDR3 loop is CASSPFLAKNIQYF. The DNA of the CDR3 is TGTGCCAGCAGCCCCTTCCTCGCCAAAAACATTCAGTACTTC. Full variable domain (missing parts from reference TRBV7-9 and TRBJ2-4): DTGVSQNPRHKITKRGQNVTFRCDPISEHNRLYWYRQTLGQGPEFLTYFQNEAQLEKSRLLSDRFSAERPKGSFSTLEIQRTEQGDSAMYLCASSPFLAKNIQYFGAGTRLSVL.

This rearrangement joins TRBV28 to TRBJ1-2; 8 bases align to TRBD1. CDR3 length: 14 residues. V lost 8 bases and J lost 2; bases outside the gene matches: 7. Germline CDR1 is MDHEN and CDR2 is SYDVKM. The CDR3 DNA is TGTGCCAGCCGGGTGCCAGGGGGCAACTATGGCTACACCTTC. Translation: CASRVPGGNYGYTF.

The V gene is TRBV10-3, the J gene TRBJ2-3; D is possibly TRBD1 (5 bases). The germline V and J ends were trimmed by 4 bases and 2 bases, with 13 bases remaining between them. CDR1 and CDR2 from the germline V gene are ENHRY and SYGVKD. The CDR3 covers 15 residues. The CDR3, as DNA: TGTGCCATCAGTGGTAAACAGGCCTACACAGATACGCAGTATTTT. It is translated as CAISGKQAYTDTQYF.

The rearrangement links TRBV7-3 to TRBJ1-1; D gene uncertain. Looked up from germline, CDR1 is SGHTA and CDR2 is FQGTGA. The CDR3 has 13 amino acids. The germline V and J ends were trimmed by 4 bases and 0 bases, with 6 bases remaining between them. This CDR3 is CASSSSVNTEAFF. The DNA for the CDR3 is TGTGCCAGCAGCTCCTCCGTGAACACTGAAGCTTTCTTT.

This clone was counted a few times. V and J are TRBV11-2 and TRBJ2-5, with D unclear. Trimming shortened V by 2 bases and J by 0 bases, and 16 bases separated the two germline ends. Per the germline V gene, CDR1 is SGHAT and CDR2 is FQNNGV. The CDR3 consists of 17 residues. The CDR3 spells CASSLRLDTLYQETQYF. As DNA, the CDR3 is TGTGCCAGCAGCTTAAGGTTGGATACTTTGTACCAAGAGACCCAGTACTTC.

This chain uses TRBV7-3 with TRBJ2-2; a possible D gene is TRBD1 (6 bases). The CDR3 covers 15 residues. Trimming took off 5 bases at V and 5 bases at J, with 15 bases between the two ends. Germline values: CDR1 SGHTA, CDR2 FQGTGA. CDR3: CASSAKQGWTGELFF. DNA of the CDR3: TGTGCCAGCAGCGCAAAACAGGGTTGGACCGGGGAGCTGTTTTTT.

The chain uses TRBV7-2 and TRBJ2-1; 14 nucleotides align to TRBD2. Trimming cost V 1 base and J 7 bases; bases outside gene matches: 6. The CDR3 runs to 17 residues. Germline CDR1 reads SGHTA; CDR2 reads FQGNSA. CDR3 DNA sequence: TGTGCCAGCAGCTTAGGGACTAGCGGGAGGCTGGAGAATGAGCAGTTCTTC. Translating it yields CASSLGTSGRLENEQFF.

This clone occurred a few times. The chain has TRBV15 and TRBJ1-3; D gene ambiguous. Germline V gives CDR1 LNHNV, CDR2 YYDKDF (reference sequence). V was pared by 1 base and J by 0 bases, with 10 bases between. The CDR3 is 16 residues long. For the CDR3, the DNA is TGTGCCACCAGCAGAGTAATAGGGAGCTCTGGAAACACCATATATTTT. This translates into CATSRVIGSSGNTIYF.

The rearrangement joins TRBV5-1 to TRBJ2-1; D tentatively fits TRBD1 or TRBD2 (5 bases each). CDR3 length equals 14 residues. CDR1 is SGHRS, CDR2 YFSETQ, per germline. Between the trimmed V and J ends, which lost 4 bases and 8 bases, there was a span of 16 bases. CDR3 bases: TGCGCCAGCAGCCCTCTTCGACGGGACGATGAGCAGTTCTTC. This codes for CASSPLRRDDEQFF.